Listed below are T cell receptor beta chains from one sample, sequenced in a study of T-cell reconstitution after alpha-beta-depleted transplantation in children. TCRdb independently ran MiXCR on the PCR reads; one entry per CDR3 protein. The sample lists 600,000 to 700,000 distinct CDR3 sequences, around a sixth seen once, with 0.8% to 1.1% in the top ten. The sequencing here drew on PBMCs from the stem cell graft donor, taken from the stem cell graft. Source of these receptors: a human donor who donated a stem cell graft to a child with acute myeloid leukemia. Each CDR3 is given with its conserved first and last residue. Fields, in order: clone size, V gene, J gene, D gene, CDR3 DNA, CDR3 protein. The D gene is left open where the match is weak. Clone sizes are given selectively: once, few, many, or a class where the clone is expanded.

>NA|TRBV20-1|TRBJ2-7|NA
TGCAGTGCTAGAGCCCGACAGAAGAGCTCCTACGAGCAGTACTTC
CSARARQKSSYEQYF
>many|TRBV20-1|TRBJ2-1|NA
TGCAGTGGACGGGGCTCCTACAATGAGCAGTTCTTC
CSGRGSYNEQFF
>NA|TRBV9|TRBJ1-1|NA
TGTGCCAGCAGCGTAGTACGGGGCCGGGGGACTGAAGCTTTCTTT
CASSVVRGRGTEAFF
>many|TRBV20-1|TRBJ2-5|TRBD2
TGCAGTGCTCCGAGGGTAGCGGGGGGTGAGACCCAGTACTTC
CSAPRVAGGETQYF
>many|TRBV20-1|TRBJ1-3|TRBD1
TGCAGTGCTTGGGACAGGGGACACACCATATATTTT
CSAWDRGHTIYF
>many|TRBV29-1|TRBJ2-7|NA
TGCAGCGTGGGGGTTTCGGGGGAGCAGTACTTC
CSVGVSGEQYF
>many|TRBV12-3/TRBV12-4|TRBJ2-2|NA
TGTGCCAGCAGTTTATGGCACGAGAACACCGGGGAGCTGTTTTTT
CASSLWHENTGELFF
>many|TRBV5-6|TRBJ2-5|NA
TGTGCCAGCAGCTCCGGACTTAGAGAGACCCAGTACTTC
CASSSGLRETQYF
>NA|TRBV6-1|TRBJ1-4|NA
TGTGCCAGTACTTCCGGGATCGGTGAAAAACTGTTTTTT
CASTSGIGEKLFF
>many|TRBV29-1|TRBJ1-5|NA
TGCAGCGTTAGAGACATGGGCAATCAGCCCCAGCATTTT
CSVRDMGNQPQHF
>NA|TRBV20-1|TRBJ2-5|NA
TGCAGTGCTAACGAACAGGGAAGGAGAGAGACCCAGTACTTC
CSANEQGRRETQYF
>many|TRBV7-3|TRBJ2-3|NA
TGTGCCAGCAGCTATACCAACTCTAACACAGATACGCAGTATTTT
CASSYTNSNTDTQYF
>few|TRBV20-1|TRBJ2-2|NA
TGCAGTGCTCCCGGACAGAGCACCGGGGAGCTGTTTTTT
CSAPGQSTGELFF
>NA|TRBV20-1|TRBJ1-5|NA
TGCAGTGCTGCACAGGGAGGTGACCAGCCCCAGCATTTT
CSAAQGGDQPQHF
>many|TRBV24-1|TRBJ2-1|NA
TGTGCCACCAGTGGCCCGTGGACGGACCGACCGCAGTTCTTC
CATSGPWTDRPQFF
>NA|TRBV9|TRBJ2-3|NA
TGTGCCAGCAGCGTGCGCGGGGTGTGGGCAGATACGCAGTATTTT
CASSVRGVWADTQYF
>many|TRBV12-3/TRBV12-4|TRBJ1-4|NA
TGTGCCAGCAGTTTGGGACGGGCGGGCGATGAAAAACTGTTTTTT
CASSLGRAGDEKLFF
>few|TRBV12-3/TRBV12-4|TRBJ1-6|NA
TGTGCCAGCGCAAACACAGGGCCAGGGTCACCCCTCCACTTT
CASANTGPGSPLHF
>many|TRBV20-1|TRBJ2-3|TRBD1
TGCAGTGCTACCGAGGGGGCTCAAGGAGATACGCAGTATTTT
CSATEGAQGDTQYF
>few|TRBV5-1|TRBJ1-1|NA
TGCGCCAGCAGCTTGAGGCAGGGAAGCAACACTGAAGCTTTCTTT
CASSLRQGSNTEAFF
>many|TRBV5-6|TRBJ2-3|NA
TGTGCCAGCAGCAGAGACATCAGCACAGATACGCAGTATTTT
CASSRDISTDTQYF
>NA|TRBV7-2|TRBJ2-1|TRBD1
TGTGCCAGCAGCTTTACAGGGGTACAGTACAATGAGCAGTTCTTC
CASSFTGVQYNEQFF
>few|TRBV10-1|TRBJ1-1|NA
TGCGCCAGCAGTGAATTGATAAACACTGAAGCTTTCTTT
CASSELINTEAFF
>many|TRBV12-3/TRBV12-4|TRBJ2-1|NA
TGTGCCAGCAGCCCAATGATGGGTACAGGTGAGCAGTTCTTC
CASSPMMGTGEQFF
>many|TRBV4-3|TRBJ1-5|TRBD1
TGCGCCAGCAGCCAAGATTTGGGACAGGTCAATCAGCCCCAGCATTTT
CASSQDLGQVNQPQHF
>many|TRBV20-1|TRBJ2-7|NA
TGCAGTGCTAGTGCAGACTCCTACGAGCAGTACTTC
CSASADSYEQYF
>few|TRBV12-3/TRBV12-4|TRBJ1-6|NA
TGTGCCAGCAGTTTCGATGGCCCGAGCTCCTATAATTCACCCCTCCACTTT
CASSFDGPSSYNSPLHF
>many|TRBV24-1|TRBJ1-1|NA
TGTGCCACCAGATTGGACGGAACCACTGAAGCTTTCTTT
CATRLDGTTEAFF
>few|TRBV7-3|TRBJ2-7|NA
TGTGCCAGCAGCCGTAGCCCGACAGCAACCTACGAGCAGTACTTC
CASSRSPTATYEQYF